The 26 T cell receptor beta chains presented below share a single source sample, sequenced in a study of T-cell reconstitution after alpha-beta-depleted transplantation in children. During its preparation, the TCRbeta library received unique molecular identifiers. TCRdb re-called the PCR reads through MiXCR, storing one row per CDR3 protein. The sample yields about 540,000 distinct CDR3 sequences, roughly 18% seen once. The specimen comprised PBMCs from the stem cell graft donor, sampled from the stem cell graft. These TCRs come from a human donor who donated a stem cell graft to a child with acute lymphoblastic leukemia.

This clonotype was counted a few times. V usage is TRBV7-2 and J usage is TRBJ1-5; D is perhaps TRBD1 (6 bases). Germline CDR1 is SGHTA and CDR2 is FQGNSA. The V end lost 4 bases, the J end lost 3 bases, and 13 bases lay between the germline ends. The CDR3 totals 15 residues. CDR3 coding DNA: TGTGCCAGCAGCTCCCTTGACAGGCTCAATCAGCCCCAGCATTTT. Its translation is CASSSLDRLNQPQHF.

This chain joins TRBV20-1 and TRBJ1-1; no reliable D call. CDR1 and CDR2 from the germline V gene are DFQATT and SNEGSKA (reference sequence). This CDR3 is 13 amino acids long. The germline V and J ends were trimmed by 6 bases and 8 bases, with 19 bases remaining between them. The CDR3 sequence: CSAPYDRVSEAFF. The CDR3 DNA follows: TGCAGTGCCCCGTACGACCGCGTCTCGGAAGCTTTCTTT.

The chain uses TRBV6-1 and TRBJ1-3, with D perhaps TRBD1 (6 bases). V lost 5 bases to trimming and J lost 0 bases, with 11 bases between them. There are 15 residues in the CDR3. Germline V gene lookup returns CDR1 MNHNS and CDR2 SASEGT. DNA for the CDR3: TGTGCCAGCAGTAGACACAGGGCCTCTGGAAACACCATATATTTT. Its protein product is CASSRHRASGNTIYF.

This clonotype was detected a few times. The rearrangement joins TRBV20-1 to TRBJ2-6, with a tentative D call TRBD1 (6 bases). V lost 5 bases, J lost 0 bases, and 11 bases lay in between. Germline V gives CDR1 DFQATT, CDR2 SNEGSKA (reference sequence). The CDR3 is 15 residues long. The CDR3 sequence is CSAGRTASGANVLTF. The CDR3 coding sequence is TGCAGTGCTGGCCGGACAGCCTCTGGGGCCAACGTCCTGACTTTC.

This clonotype turned up a few times. The V call is TRBV4-2, the J call TRBJ1-1, with D uncertain. From germline, CDR1 is LGHNA and CDR2 YNFKEQ. The CDR3 consists of 15 residues. Trimming stripped 0 bases from V and 5 bases from J, with 13 bases between. The CDR3 sequence is CASSQDDSSYTEAFF. Written as DNA, the CDR3 is TGTGCCAGCAGCCAAGACGATTCCAGTTATACTGAAGCTTTCTTT.

The chain combines TRBV20-1 with TRBJ1-1; possibly TRBD1 for D (6 bases). The CDR3 loop spans 20 amino acids. Germline loops: CDR1 DFQATT, CDR2 SNEGSKA (reference sequence). V dropped 0 bases and J dropped 5 bases, with 31 bases sitting between them. The CDR3 DNA follows: TGCAGTGCTAGAGATTGGTCAGGCCAGTATAGGAGACAAGGACAGACTGAAGCTTTCTTT. It is translated as CSARDWSGQYRRQGQTEAFF.

The gene calls are TRBV4-1 and TRBJ2-1; D tentatively fits TRBD1 or TRBD2 (5 bases each). This CDR3 comprises 17 residues. Germline V CDR1 and CDR2: MGHRA, YSYEKL. V was trimmed by 1 base and J by 0 bases, leaving 13 bases between them. The CDR3 DNA sequence: TGCGCCAGCAGCCAAGGACGGGGCAGGAGCTCCTACAATGAGCAGTTCTTC. Translated: CASSQGRGRSSYNEQFF.

The table lists this clonotype with a few counts. This chain joins TRBV20-1 and TRBJ2-1; 12 nucleotides line up with TRBD2. V lost 0 bases, J lost 5 bases, and 5 bases stayed unmatched. Germline CDR1 is DFQATT and CDR2 is SNEGSKA (reference sequence). The CDR3 has 16 amino acids. The CDR3: CSARDLWTSGNNEQFF. The DNA for the CDR3 is TGCAGTGCTAGAGATCTATGGACTAGCGGGAACAATGAGCAGTTCTTC.

The CDR3 DNA is TGTGCCAGCAGTGACAGACGCCTCAGCGGGGAGCTGTTTTTT. Translation: CASSDRRLSGELFF. This chain links TRBV12-3 or TRBV12-4 with TRBJ2-2, with a weak D call TRBD1 (5 bases). There are 14 residues in the CDR3. The V end lost 5 bases, the J end lost 7 bases, and 14 bases lay between the germline ends.

This clonotype turned up a few times. The V and J genes are TRBV12-3 or TRBV12-4 and TRBJ2-7; unclear D gene. V dropped 7 bases and J dropped 0 bases, with 13 bases sitting between them. There are 14 residues in the CDR3. The chain's CDR3 is CASTLGFFSYEQYF. Here the CDR3 DNA reads TGTGCCAGCACCTTAGGGTTTTTCTCCTACGAGCAGTACTTC.

The V gene is TRBV10-3, the J gene TRBJ2-1; tentatively, D is TRBD1 or TRBD2 (5 bases each). Trimming stripped 7 bases from V and 5 bases from J, with 12 bases between. Germline V gene data show CDR1 as ENHRY and CDR2 as SYGVKD. This CDR3 is built from 13 residues. The CDR3 sequence is CAITGTGDNEQFF. In DNA, the CDR3 is TGTGCCATCACCGGGACGGGTGACAATGAGCAGTTCTTC.

This chain connects TRBV6-6 to TRBJ2-7; D may correspond to TRBD1 or TRBD2 (5 bases each). The length of the CDR3 is 11 residues. Germline lookup yields CDR1 MNHNY and CDR2 SVGAGI (reference sequence). The CDR3 here is CGAGAAYEQYF. The DNA of the CDR3 is TGTGGGGCCGGGGCCGCCTACGAGCAGTACTTC.

The chain links TRBV20-1 to TRBJ2-2; 8 bases are shared with TRBD1. This CDR3 is built from 16 residues. CDR1 and CDR2 (germline): DFQATT, SNEGSKA (reference sequence). V lost 2 bases, J lost 2 bases, and 7 bases stayed unmatched. The CDR3: CSARNPGQVNTGELFF. The CDR3 DNA reads as TGCAGTGCTAGAAACCCGGGACAGGTTAACACCGGGGAGCTGTTTTTT.

In its sample, this clonotype was seen a few times. V is TRBV24-1 and J is TRBJ2-1; TRBD2 matches at 12 bases. The trim removed 0 bases at V and 8 bases at J, leaving 7 bases unmatched. From germline, CDR1 is KGHDR and CDR2 SFDVKD. This CDR3 region has 17 residues. Here the CDR3 DNA reads TGTGCCACCAGTGATTTGGCTAGCGGGAGGGATGGCGATGAGCAGTTCTTC. Amino acid sequence: CATSDLASGRDGDEQFF.

This clonotype has just a few counts. V and J are TRBV12-3 or TRBV12-4 and TRBJ2-5; D remains unclear. The CDR3 is 12 residues long. Trimming took 1 base from V and 3 from J, leaving 3 bases between them. The CDR3 coding sequence is TGTGCCAGCAGTTTAGTAAAAGAGACCCAGTACTTC. This translates into CASSLVKETQYF.

The gene calls are TRBV29-1 and TRBJ2-5; a weak D match, TRBD2 (6 bases). V lost 5 bases, J lost 2 bases, and 18 bases lay in between. The CDR3 is made up of 15 amino acids. CDR1 SQVTM and CDR2 ANQGSEA come from the germline V gene. CDR3 nucleotides: TGCAGCGTTCTTCCAGGTGGCGGGGTTCAAGAGACCCAGTACTTC. Protein product: CSVLPGGGVQETQYF.

The chain couples TRBV29-1 to TRBJ2-1; D is possibly TRBD2 (5 bases). From germline, CDR1 is SQVTM and CDR2 ANQGSEA. The CDR3 consists of 13 residues. Trimming shortened V by 0 bases and J by 5 bases, and 8 bases separated the two germline ends. The DNA for the CDR3 is TGCAGCGTTGAAGATCCTAGCCACAATGAGCAGTTCTTC. Translating gives CSVEDPSHNEQFF.

The chain uses TRBV5-6 and TRBJ2-1; TRBD2 is a possible D gene (5 bases). V dropped 4 bases and J dropped 0 bases, with 20 bases sitting between them. The CDR3 is made up of 18 amino acids. CDR1 is SGHDT and CDR2 is YYEEEE in the germline V gene. The CDR3 sequence: CASSLLRLALSSYNEQFF. CDR3 in DNA: TGTGCCAGCAGCCTCCTGAGGTTAGCGCTGAGCTCCTACAATGAGCAGTTCTTC.

This chain uses TRBV14 with TRBJ2-1; D possibly corresponds to TRBD2 (5 bases). Germline CDR1 SGHDN, CDR2 FVKESK. The V end lost 2 bases, the J end lost 13 bases, and 15 bases lay between the germline ends. The CDR3 is 13 residues long. The CDR3 coding sequence is TGTGCCAGCAGCCAATTTAGGACGGGAACCCAGTTCTTC. It yields the protein CASSQFRTGTQFF.

This clonotype was seen more than once but under ten times. V and J are TRBV19 and TRBJ2-7, with 8 positions matching TRBD1. The V and J ends lost 5 bases and 3 bases, in that order; junction bases with no gene match: 6. The CDR3 contains 14 residues. Germline CDR1 LNHDA, CDR2 SQIVND (reference sequence). The CDR3 sequence is CASSVSTGDYEQYF. In DNA, the CDR3 is TGTGCCAGTAGTGTTTCGACAGGGGACTACGAGCAGTACTTC.

This rearrangement joins TRBV2 to TRBJ2-7, with a weak D call TRBD2 (5 bases). Between the trimmed V and J ends, which lost 2 bases and 0 bases, there was a span of 11 bases. Per germline, CDR1 SNHLY and CDR2 FYNNEI. This CDR3 is built from 15 residues. CDR3 sequence: CASSETRGNSYEQYF. The CDR3 DNA reads as TGTGCCAGCAGTGAAACAAGAGGGAACTCCTACGAGCAGTACTTC. The whole variable domain, filled in from reference TRBV2 and TRBJ2-7, reads EPEVTQTPSHQVTQMGQEVILRCVPISNHLYFYWYRQILGQKVEFLVSFYNNEISEKSEIFDDQFSVERPDGSNFTLKIRSTKLEDSAMYFCASSETRGNSYEQYFGPGTRLTVT.

This clonotype was seen more than once but under ten times. This chain connects TRBV11-1 to TRBJ2-1; D is ambiguous. The CDR3 contains 14 residues. Trimming shortened V by 10 bases and J by 7 bases, and 20 bases separated the two germline ends. Germline CDR1 reads SGHAT; CDR2 reads FQDESV (reference sequence). CDR3: CATAGPPRGNEQFF. The DNA of the CDR3 is TGTGCCACCGCCGGGCCGCCGCGAGGTAATGAGCAGTTCTTC.

This clonotype was found a few times. V is TRBV12-3 or TRBV12-4 and J is TRBJ2-2; D uncertain. The CDR3 extends over 15 amino acids. V was trimmed by 6 bases and J by 4 bases, leaving 15 bases between them. CDR3 sequence: CASSFGSPATGELFF. CDR3 sequence (DNA): TGTGCCAGCAGCTTCGGCTCCCCAGCCACCGGGGAGCTGTTTTTT.

This clonotype was found a few times. This chain links TRBV5-1 with TRBJ2-2, with D possibly being TRBD1 (5 bases). Germline CDR1 is SGHRS and CDR2 is YFSETQ. The CDR3 extends over 16 amino acids. Trimming took 0 bases from V and 0 from J, leaving 9 bases between them. The DNA for the CDR3 is TGCGCCAGCAGCTTGGGCAGGGCATCGAACACCGGGGAGCTGTTTTTT. Amino acid sequence: CASSLGRASNTGELFF. Filled out from reference TRBV5-1 and TRBJ2-2, the complete variable domain reads KAGVTQTPRYLIKTRGQQVTLSCSPISGHRSVSWYQQTPGQGLQFLFEYFSETQRNKGNFPGRFSGRQFSNSRSEMNVSTLELGDSALYLCASSLGRASNTGELFFGEGSRLTVL.

This CDR3 reads CASSPVAGNEQFF. CDR3 in DNA: TGTGCCAGCAGCCCGGTCGCAGGCAATGAGCAGTTCTTC. The rearrangement uses TRBV7-2 and TRBJ2-1; D unclear. CDR1 is SGHTA and CDR2 is FQGNSA in the germline V gene. This CDR3 region has 13 residues. V was clipped by 5 bases and J by 6 bases, with 11 bases between them.

The sample holds a few counts of this clonotype. The chain employs TRBV5-5 and TRBJ1-1; 7 bases align to TRBD1. The CDR3 contains 14 residues. With V trimmed by 3 bases and J by 6 bases, 8 bases remained unmatched. Germline lookup yields CDR1 SGHKS and CDR2 YYEKEE (reference sequence). The DNA for the CDR3 is TGTGCCAGCAGCTCGCCACAGGGGAAGGCTGAAGCTTTCTTT. It specifies CASSSPQGKAEAFF.